This record covers a single T cell receptor (beta chain). Which antigen it targets is not known. Qualities for individual bases were not recorded, and no much larger clone is one base off. Another Seattle source contributed samples from volunteer blood donors who had recovered from COVID-19. The collaborating institutions used their own protocols to collect whole blood in K2EDTA tubes. For TCRbeta analysis, collaborators shipped samples as frozen whole blood, isolated PBMCs, or DNA extracted from either of those sample types. From the germline V gene, CDR1 is SNHLY and CDR2 is FYNNEI. The junction carries 16 bases between V and J, which are trimmed by 7 bases and 4 bases respectively. From cysteine to phenylalanine, the CDR3 is 14 amino acids long. CDR3 DNA is the only sequence kept; it has 42 bases, read in frame from the first base. The record originates from a study of blood T cell repertoires in COVID-19 (dated by TCRdb to 2019 to 2021). A note on the overall study: Samples covering the acute and convalescent phases of COVID-19 were provided by collaborators in the United States, Italy and Spain. The material from the prospective study consisted of cDNA or gDNA derived from T cells, B-cell-depleted T cells, or PBMCs. Deeply sampled blood TCRbeta repertoires from subjects exposed to, actively infected with, or recovered from COVID-19 were included in the dataset. A freely available public database, intended as a resource for researchers studying the immune response to SARS-CoV-2, is where the repertoires were released. The samples were drawn from the first 160 participants of the ongoing ImmuneRACE study and from 1,254 subjects provided by 6 global collaborators. Sample metadata almost always included a de-identified subject ID, COVID-19 status, age in years and sex. Where available, HLA class I and class II types were taken from metadata supplied by the sample provider and were not determined by assay-based typing. General findings and caveats noted by the study authors: The amount of clinical and demographic metadata varied by source and participant and was provided uncurated.

TCRbeta CDR3 regions were amplified from genomic DNA by means of the immunoSEQ Assay, a bias-controlled multiplex PCR. The study's own analysis went as follows. Within the assay, amplification of reference gene primers was used to estimate how many nucleated cells each sample contained. To quantify the absolute abundance of each unique TCRbeta CDR3 rearrangement, sequence reads were collapsed and filtered. For each sample, productive Simpson clonality was calculated by taking the square root of Simpson's diversity index across productive rearrangements. The immuneACCESS repertoire file appears here via TCRdb, limited to in-frame rearrangements. These files lack a portion of the clones; in checked studies, under half of the deficit traces to unresolved V genes, and the cause of the others is not known. D and trimming were read from the DNA, whereas the V and J calls and clone size are those reported in that table. The sample has some 260,000 clones on record, around nine tenths of them singletons. The ten largest clones capture more than 0.95% of the sample.

This chain is built from TRBV2 and TRBJ1-2, and perhaps TRBD1 as D gene, on 6 matching bases. This TCR was recovered from a woman between 40 and 50 years old who had recovered from COVID-19. Sequenced input: peripheral blood. The base sequence is TGTGCCAGCACCCCAAGGCAGGGGAGCTATGGCTACACCTTC. It codes for CASTPRQGSYGYTF.